Below are 9 T cell receptor beta chains sequenced from a single sample in a study of T cells in localized non-small cell lung cancer. Some clones are missing from TCRdb's copy, which holds only in-frame ones; the method was immunoSEQ multiplex PCR. The sample shows about 24,000 clones, 86% of them seen only once. The sequenced sample was peripheral blood, obtained before any cancer treatment. The receptors were sampled from a male donor older than 55 with stage II squamous cell lung carcinoma.

The V gene is TRBV11-3, the J gene TRBJ2-7; D may be TRBD1 (6 bases). CDR3 length: 16 amino acids. Germline CDR1 SGHNT, CDR2 YENEEA. Deletions cut 1 base from V and 2 bases from J, with 15 bases between. In nucleotides, the CDR3 is TGTGCCAGCAGCTTAGGAACAGGGCGCTTCCCCTACGAGCAGTACTTC. Protein sequence: CASSLGTGRFPYEQYF.

This clone has more than one count but fewer than ten. CDR3: CAWSGGLGSGANVLTF. The DNA for the CDR3 is TGTGCCTGGAGTGGGGGCTTGGGATCTGGGGCCAACGTCCTGACTTTC. The chain employs TRBV30 and TRBJ2-6, with a possible D match to TRBD1 (5 bases). Trimming took off 1 base at V and 1 base at J, with 11 bases between the two ends. This CDR3 is 16 amino acids long. Germline V gives CDR1 GTSNPN, CDR2 SVGIG (reference sequence).

This clone showed up just a few times. The chain recombines TRBV19 with TRBJ2-1; 8 bases agree with TRBD2. The V gene end was trimmed by 9 bases and the J gene end by 5 bases; junction bases not matched to a gene: 18. This CDR3 comprises 17 residues. The germline V gene encodes CDR1 LNHDA and CDR2 SQIVND (reference sequence). This chain's CDR3 is CASSPIRAGGRNNEQFF. The CDR3, as DNA: TGTGCCAGCAGCCCGATCCGGGCGGGAGGACGCAACAATGAGCAGTTCTTC.

The genes are TRBV7-6 and TRBJ2-5, with 11 bases matching TRBD2. Losses at the gene ends were 2 bases for V and 1 base for J; bases not matched to a gene: 0. The germline gives CDR1 SGHVS, CDR2 FNYEAQ. This CDR3 comprises 15 residues. CDR3 DNA: TGTGCCAGCAGCTTACTAGCGGGGGGCCAAGAGACCCAGTACTTC. Protein sequence: CASSLLAGGQETQYF.

The CDR3 sequence: CASSLGGTLTDTQYF. The CDR3 DNA reads TGTGCCAGCAGCTTGGGGGGGACACTCACAGATACGCAGTATTTT. This rearrangement joins TRBV5-4 to TRBJ2-3; D possibly corresponds to TRBD1 (6 bases). Germline lookup yields CDR1 SGHNT and CDR2 YYREEE (reference sequence). The germline V and J ends were trimmed by 0 bases and 2 bases, with 10 bases remaining between them. This CDR3 contains 15 residues. The full variable domain, with the rest looked up from reference TRBV5-4 and TRBJ2-3, is ETGVTQSPTHLIKTRGQQVTLRCSSQSGHNTVSWYQQALGQGPQFIFQYYREEENGRGNFPPRFSGLQFPNYSSELNVNALELDDSALYLCASSLGGTLTDTQYFGPGTRLTVL.

This chain uses TRBV5-6 with TRBJ2-6; TRBD1 matches at 7 bases. CDR1 is SGHDT, CDR2 YYEEEE, per germline. This CDR3 is 17 amino acids long. V lost 0 bases to trimming and J lost 1 base; unmatched junction nucleotides: 4. The CDR3 here is CASSLVGQFSGANVLTF. The CDR3 DNA follows: TGTGCCAGCAGCTTGGTGGGACAGTTTTCTGGGGCCAACGTCCTGACTTTC.

A single count supports this clone. The chain links TRBV11-1 to TRBJ1-2; TRBD1 matches at 8 bases. Germline-derived CDR1 and CDR2 are SGHAT and FQDESV (reference sequence). V was pared by 9 bases and J by 4 bases, with 13 bases of the junction left unmatched. The CDR3 runs to 15 residues. The CDR3 is CARTDRVDIFYGYTF. The CDR3 DNA is TGTGCCAGGACGGACAGGGTGGATATATTCTATGGCTACACCTTC.

This clone was seen once. V gene TRBV7-7 combines with J gene TRBJ2-1; 9 bases are shared with TRBD2. CDR3 size: 16 residues. From germline, CDR1 is SSHAT and CDR2 FNYEAQ (reference sequence). V lost 5 bases and J lost 3; bases outside the gene matches: 8. The CDR3 protein is CASSDGSGGLYNEQFF. The CDR3 coding sequence is TGTGCCAGCAGCGACGGTAGCGGGGGCCTCTACAATGAGCAGTTCTTC.

This rearrangement joins TRBV2 to TRBJ1-5; the D is unclear. The CDR3 length is 15 residues. CDR1 is SNHLY, CDR2 FYNNEI, per germline. V was trimmed by 6 bases and J by 1 base, leaving 13 bases between them. CDR3 bases: TGTGCCAGCAGGGATAGACGAGGGAGCAATCAGCCCCAGCATTTT. Translation gives CASRDRRGSNQPQHF.